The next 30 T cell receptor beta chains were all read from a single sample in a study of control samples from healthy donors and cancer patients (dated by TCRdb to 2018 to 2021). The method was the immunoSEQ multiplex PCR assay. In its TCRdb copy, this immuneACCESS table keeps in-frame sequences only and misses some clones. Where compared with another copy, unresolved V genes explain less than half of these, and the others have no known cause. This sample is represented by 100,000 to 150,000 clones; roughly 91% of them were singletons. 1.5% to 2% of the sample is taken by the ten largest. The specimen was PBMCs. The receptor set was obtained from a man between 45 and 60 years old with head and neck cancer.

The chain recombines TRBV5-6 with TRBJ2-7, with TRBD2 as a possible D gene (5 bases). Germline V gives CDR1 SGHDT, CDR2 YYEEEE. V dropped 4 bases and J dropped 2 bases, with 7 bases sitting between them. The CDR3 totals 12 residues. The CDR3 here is CASSAGTYEQYF. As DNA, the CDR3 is TGTGCCAGCAGCGCCGGGACCTACGAGCAGTACTTC.

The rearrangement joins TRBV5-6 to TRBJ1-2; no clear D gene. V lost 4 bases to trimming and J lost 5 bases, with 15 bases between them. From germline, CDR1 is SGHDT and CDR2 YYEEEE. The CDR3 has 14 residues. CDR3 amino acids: CASSPPRLRYGYTF. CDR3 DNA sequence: TGTGCCAGCAGCCCTCCACGGCTACGGTATGGCTACACCTTC.

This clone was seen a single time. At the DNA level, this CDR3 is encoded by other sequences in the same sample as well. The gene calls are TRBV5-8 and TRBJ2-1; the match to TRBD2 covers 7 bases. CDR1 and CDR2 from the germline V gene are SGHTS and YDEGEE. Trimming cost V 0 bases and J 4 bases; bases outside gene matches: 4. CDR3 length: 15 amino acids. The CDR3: CASSLAASGYNEQFF. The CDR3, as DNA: TGTGCCAGCAGCTTGGCGGCTAGCGGTTACAATGAGCAGTTCTTC.

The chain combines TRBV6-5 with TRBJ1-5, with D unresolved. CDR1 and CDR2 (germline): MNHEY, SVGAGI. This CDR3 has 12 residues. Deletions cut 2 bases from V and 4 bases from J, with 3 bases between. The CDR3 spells CASSYRNQPQHF. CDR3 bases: TGTGCCAGCAGTTACAGGAATCAGCCCCAGCATTTT.

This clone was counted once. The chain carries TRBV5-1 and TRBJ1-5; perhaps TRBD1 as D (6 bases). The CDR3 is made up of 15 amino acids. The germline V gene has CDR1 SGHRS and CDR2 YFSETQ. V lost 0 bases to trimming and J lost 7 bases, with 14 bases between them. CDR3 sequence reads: CASSLGGGGEQPQHF. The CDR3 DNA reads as TGCGCCAGCAGCTTGGGGGGCGGGGGCGAACAGCCCCAGCATTTT.

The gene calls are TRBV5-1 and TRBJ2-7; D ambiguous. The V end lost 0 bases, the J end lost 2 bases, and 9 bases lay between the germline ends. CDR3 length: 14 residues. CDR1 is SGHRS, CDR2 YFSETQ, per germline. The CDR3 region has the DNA TGCGCCAGCAGCTTGGCCTACACTCCCTACGAGCAGTACTTC. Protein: CASSLAYTPYEQYF.

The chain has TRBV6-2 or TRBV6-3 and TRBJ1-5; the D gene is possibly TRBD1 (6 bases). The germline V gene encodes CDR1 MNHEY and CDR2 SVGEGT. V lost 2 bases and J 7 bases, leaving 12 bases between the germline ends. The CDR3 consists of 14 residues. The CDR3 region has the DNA TGTGCCAGCAGTTACATGTGGGGGCAACAGCCCCAGCATTTT. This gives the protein CASSYMWGQQPQHF.

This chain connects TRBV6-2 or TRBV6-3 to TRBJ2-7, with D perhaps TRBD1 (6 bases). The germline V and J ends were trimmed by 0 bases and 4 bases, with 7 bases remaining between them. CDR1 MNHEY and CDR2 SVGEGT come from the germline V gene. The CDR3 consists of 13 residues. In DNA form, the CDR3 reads TGTGCCAGCAGTTACTCGACAGGATACGAGCAGTACTTC. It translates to CASSYSTGYEQYF.

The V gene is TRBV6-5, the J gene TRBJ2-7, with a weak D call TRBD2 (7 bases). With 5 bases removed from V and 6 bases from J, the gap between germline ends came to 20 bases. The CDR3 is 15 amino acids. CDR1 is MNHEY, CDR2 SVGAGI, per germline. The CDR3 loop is CASSPREGGGREQYF. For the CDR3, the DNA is TGTGCCAGCAGTCCTAGGGAGGGGGGGGGCCGCGAGCAGTACTTC.

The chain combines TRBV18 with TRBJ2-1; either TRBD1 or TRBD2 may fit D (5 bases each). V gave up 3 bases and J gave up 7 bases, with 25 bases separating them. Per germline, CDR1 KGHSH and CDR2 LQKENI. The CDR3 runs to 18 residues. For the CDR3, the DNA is TGTGCCAGCTCACCTCCCCCCCTGGGGGTCCCCCGCGGGAATGAGCAGTTCTTC. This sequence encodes CASSPPPLGVPRGNEQFF.

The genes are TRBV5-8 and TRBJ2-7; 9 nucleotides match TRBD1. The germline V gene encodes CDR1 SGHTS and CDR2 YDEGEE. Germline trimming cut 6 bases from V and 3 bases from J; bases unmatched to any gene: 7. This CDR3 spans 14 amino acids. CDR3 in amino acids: CASTDRGLNYEQYF. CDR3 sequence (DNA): TGTGCCAGCACAGACAGGGGGTTAAACTACGAGCAGTACTTC.

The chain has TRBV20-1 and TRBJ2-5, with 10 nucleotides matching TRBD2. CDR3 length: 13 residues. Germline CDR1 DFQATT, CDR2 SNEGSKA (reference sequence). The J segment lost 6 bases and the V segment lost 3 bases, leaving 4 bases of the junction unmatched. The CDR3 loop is CSASTSGKKTQYF. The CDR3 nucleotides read TGCAGTGCTAGTACTAGCGGGAAAAAGACCCAGTACTTC.

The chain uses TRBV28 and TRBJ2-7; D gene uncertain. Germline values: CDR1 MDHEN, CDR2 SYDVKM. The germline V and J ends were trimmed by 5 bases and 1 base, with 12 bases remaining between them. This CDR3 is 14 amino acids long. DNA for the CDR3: TGTGCCAGCAGTCTCGACTCCTTATCCTACGAGCAGTACTTC. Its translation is CASSLDSLSYEQYF.

This CDR3 is CASSLGGGSLSYEQYF. The CDR3 coding sequence is TGCGCCAGCAGCTTGGGCGGAGGATCTCTTTCCTACGAGCAGTACTTC. V and J are TRBV5-1 and TRBJ2-7, with D possibly matching TRBD2 (5 bases). Trimming removed 0 bases at V and 1 base at J, with 14 bases between. The CDR3 has 16 amino acids. Per germline, CDR1 SGHRS and CDR2 YFSETQ.

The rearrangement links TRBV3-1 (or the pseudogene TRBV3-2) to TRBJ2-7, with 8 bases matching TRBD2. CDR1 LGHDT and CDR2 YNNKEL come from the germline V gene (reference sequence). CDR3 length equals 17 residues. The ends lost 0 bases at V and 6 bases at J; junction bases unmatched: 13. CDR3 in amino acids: CASSQEKIGGGSGEQYF. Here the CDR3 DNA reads TGTGCCAGCAGCCAAGAGAAGATCGGCGGGGGGTCGGGCGAGCAGTACTTC.

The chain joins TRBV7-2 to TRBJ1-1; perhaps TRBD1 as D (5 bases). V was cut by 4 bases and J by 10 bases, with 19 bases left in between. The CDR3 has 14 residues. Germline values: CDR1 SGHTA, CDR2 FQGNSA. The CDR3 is CASSSSTASLGAFF. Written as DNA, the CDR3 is TGTGCCAGCAGCTCTTCGACAGCCTCACTAGGAGCTTTCTTT.

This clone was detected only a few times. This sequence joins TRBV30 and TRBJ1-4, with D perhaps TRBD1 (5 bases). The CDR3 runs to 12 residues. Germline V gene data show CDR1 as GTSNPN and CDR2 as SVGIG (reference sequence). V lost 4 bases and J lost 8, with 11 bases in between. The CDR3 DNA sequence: TGTGCCTGGAACAGGATTAAGGAAAAACTGTTTTTT. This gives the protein CAWNRIKEKLFF.

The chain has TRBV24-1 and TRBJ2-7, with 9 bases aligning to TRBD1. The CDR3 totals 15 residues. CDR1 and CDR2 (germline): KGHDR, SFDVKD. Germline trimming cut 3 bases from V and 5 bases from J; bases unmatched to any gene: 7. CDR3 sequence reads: CATSDPRTGVNEQYF. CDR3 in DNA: TGTGCCACCAGTGATCCCCGGACAGGGGTCAACGAGCAGTACTTC.

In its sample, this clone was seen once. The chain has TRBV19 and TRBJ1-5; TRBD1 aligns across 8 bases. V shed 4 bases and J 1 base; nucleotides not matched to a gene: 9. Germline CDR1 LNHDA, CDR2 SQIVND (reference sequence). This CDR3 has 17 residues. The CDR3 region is CASSNSQGDYSNQPQHF. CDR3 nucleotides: TGTGCCAGTAGTAATTCACAGGGGGACTACAGCAATCAGCCCCAGCATTTT.

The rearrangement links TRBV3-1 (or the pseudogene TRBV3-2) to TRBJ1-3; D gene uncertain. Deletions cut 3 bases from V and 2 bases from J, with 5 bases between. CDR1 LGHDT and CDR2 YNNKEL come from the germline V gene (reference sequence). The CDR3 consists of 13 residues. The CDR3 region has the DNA TGTGCCAGCAGCCAGGGTGCTGGAAACACCATATATTTT. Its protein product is CASSQGAGNTIYF.

CDR3 nucleotide sequence: TGTGCCAGCCGGGACACCACCGAGAGGTCCCAGTACTTC. It is translated as CASRDTTERSQYF. The gene calls are TRBV14 and TRBJ2-5; possible D gene TRBD1, 6 bases. Germline V gives CDR1 SGHDN, CDR2 FVKESK. Trimming pared 8 bases from V and 9 bases from J, leaving 19 bases between. CDR3 size: 13 residues.

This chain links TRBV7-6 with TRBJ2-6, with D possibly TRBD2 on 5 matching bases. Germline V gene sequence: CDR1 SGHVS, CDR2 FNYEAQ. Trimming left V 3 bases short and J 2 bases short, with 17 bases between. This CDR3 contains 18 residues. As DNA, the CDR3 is TGTGCCAGCAGCTTGTCCCTTTTGGGGAGCACTGGGGCCAACGTCCTGACTTTC. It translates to CASSLSLLGSTGANVLTF.

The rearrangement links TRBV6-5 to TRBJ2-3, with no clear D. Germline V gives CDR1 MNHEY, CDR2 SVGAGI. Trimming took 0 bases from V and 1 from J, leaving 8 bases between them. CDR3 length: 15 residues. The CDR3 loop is CASSYSRQRTDTQYF. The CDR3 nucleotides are TGTGCCAGCAGTTACTCGCGGCAGCGCACAGATACGCAGTATTTT.

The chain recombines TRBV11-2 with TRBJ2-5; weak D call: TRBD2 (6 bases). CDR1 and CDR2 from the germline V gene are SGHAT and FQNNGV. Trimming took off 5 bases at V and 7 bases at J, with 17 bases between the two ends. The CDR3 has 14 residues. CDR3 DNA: TGTGCCAGCAGCCCGTCCGGAGGGGCGGGGACCCAGTACTTC. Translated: CASSPSGGAGTQYF.

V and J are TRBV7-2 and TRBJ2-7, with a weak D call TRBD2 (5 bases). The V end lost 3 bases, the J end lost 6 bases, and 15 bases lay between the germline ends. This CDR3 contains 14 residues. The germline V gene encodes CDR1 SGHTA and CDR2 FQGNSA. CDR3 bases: TGTGCCAGCAGCTTGGACGGGGTCGTAGGCGAGCAGTACTTC. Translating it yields CASSLDGVVGEQYF.

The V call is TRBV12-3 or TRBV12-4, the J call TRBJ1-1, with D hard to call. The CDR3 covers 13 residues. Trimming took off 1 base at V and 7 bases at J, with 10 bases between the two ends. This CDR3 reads CASSLELVGEAFF. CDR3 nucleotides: TGTGCCAGCAGTTTAGAACTGGTTGGTGAAGCTTTCTTT.

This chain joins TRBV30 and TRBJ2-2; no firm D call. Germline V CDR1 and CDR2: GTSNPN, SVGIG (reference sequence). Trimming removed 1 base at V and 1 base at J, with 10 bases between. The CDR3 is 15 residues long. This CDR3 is CAWSDGWVNTGELFF. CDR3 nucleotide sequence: TGTGCCTGGAGTGATGGTTGGGTGAACACCGGGGAGCTGTTTTTT.

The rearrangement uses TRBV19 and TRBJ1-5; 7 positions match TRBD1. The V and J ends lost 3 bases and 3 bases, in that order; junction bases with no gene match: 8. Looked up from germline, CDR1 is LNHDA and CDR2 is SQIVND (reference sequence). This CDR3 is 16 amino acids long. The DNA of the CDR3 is TGTGCCAGTAGTATTCAGGGGGTGGGGTTCAATCAGCCCCAGCATTTT. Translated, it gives CASSIQGVGFNQPQHF.

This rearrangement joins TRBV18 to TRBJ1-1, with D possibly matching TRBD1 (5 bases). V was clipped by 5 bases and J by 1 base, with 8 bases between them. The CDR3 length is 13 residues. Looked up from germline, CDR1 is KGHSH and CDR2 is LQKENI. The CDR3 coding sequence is TGTGCCAGCTCAGAACAGGCGAACACTGAAGCTTTCTTT. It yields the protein CASSEQANTEAFF.

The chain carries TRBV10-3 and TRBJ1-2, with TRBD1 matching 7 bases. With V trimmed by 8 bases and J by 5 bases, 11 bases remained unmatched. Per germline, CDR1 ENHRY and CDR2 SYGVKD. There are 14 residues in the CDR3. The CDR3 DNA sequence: TGTGCCATCGGGAGAGAGACAGGGAGGTATGGCTACACCTTC. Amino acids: CAIGRETGRYGYTF.